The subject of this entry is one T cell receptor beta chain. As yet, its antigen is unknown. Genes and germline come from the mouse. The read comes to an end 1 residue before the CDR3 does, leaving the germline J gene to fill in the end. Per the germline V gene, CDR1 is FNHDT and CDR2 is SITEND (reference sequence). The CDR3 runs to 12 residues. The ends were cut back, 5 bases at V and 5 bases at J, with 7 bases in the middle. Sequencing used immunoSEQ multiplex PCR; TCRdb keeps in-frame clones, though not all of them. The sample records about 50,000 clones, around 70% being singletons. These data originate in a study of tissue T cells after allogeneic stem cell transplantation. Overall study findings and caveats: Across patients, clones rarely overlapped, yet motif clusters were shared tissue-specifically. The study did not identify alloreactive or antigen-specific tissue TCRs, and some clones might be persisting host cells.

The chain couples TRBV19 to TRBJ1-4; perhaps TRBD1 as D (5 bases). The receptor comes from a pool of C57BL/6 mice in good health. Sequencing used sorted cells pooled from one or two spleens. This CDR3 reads CASSRQNERLFF. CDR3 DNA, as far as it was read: TGTGCCAGCAGCCGACAGAACGAAAGATTATTT.